The T cell receptor (beta chain) under discussion was sequenced for a study of T-cell reconstitution after alpha-beta-depleted transplantation in children (TCRdb year 2016). Turning to the overall study: Using TCR repertoire profiling, the study followed T-cell immune reconstitution in a quantitative way in children after TCRalphabeta/CD19-depleted allogeneic hematopoietic cell transplantation. The investigation overall reported the following: The frequencies of hyperexpanded clones fell over the following months, and after one year, T-cell counts and TCRbeta diversity were mostly attributed to newly produced T cells. In some patients, the high TCRbeta diversity seen at day 60 was put down to recipient T cells and intrathymic progenitors that had survived conditioning. About two months after transplant, the apparently early recovery of alphabetaT-cell counts reportedly depended on just several hundred clones that had expanded rapidly and came from non-depleted graft cells.

The library came from PCR. Sequencing instrument: Illumina HiSeq 2500. To normalize quantification of the TCRbeta repertoire, the TCR libraries were built with molecular barcoding that relied on unique molecular identifiers. TCRdb ran its own pipeline on the public reads, namely fastp trimming at Q25 and MiXCR clone calling, and kept in-frame beta chains. Records with the same CDR3 protein are collapsed into one entry carrying the most frequent genes and DNA. Here the sample has 60,000 to 70,000 distinct CDR3 sequences; roughly 5% occur a single time. Approximately 17% of the sample is in the top ten clones. According to the study, the label for this sample's treatment or condition signals: allogeneic hematopoietic cell transplantation with graft depleted of TCRalphabeta T cells and CD19 B cells. Transplant recipients were children who received TCRalphabeta/CD19-depleted allogeneic hematopoietic cell grafts.

This clonotype was seen repeatedly, ten times or more. The clone's antigen remains unknown. Nothing much larger sits one base from this clone, and base qualities are not available. This clonotype was sampled from a boy under three years old who had a stem cell transplant for acute myeloid leukemia, so the T cells may come from the graft donor. The sequenced sample was PBMCs, mostly from graft donor cells, obtained 180 days after TCRalphabeta/CD19-depleted stem cell transplant.

The nucleotides are TGTGCCAGCAGTTTATGGGGCCCCAGGGATTCACCCCTCCACTTT. Its protein is CASSLWGPRDSPLHF. The sequence links TRBV12-3 or TRBV12-4 to TRBJ1-6; the D region possibly corresponds to TRBD1 (5 bases align). V is clipped by 2 bases and J by 8 bases, and the sequence between their germline boundaries is 13 bases long. The CDR3 runs 15 amino acids, cysteine and phenylalanine included. CDR3 DNA only is kept here, 45 bases in frame from base 1.